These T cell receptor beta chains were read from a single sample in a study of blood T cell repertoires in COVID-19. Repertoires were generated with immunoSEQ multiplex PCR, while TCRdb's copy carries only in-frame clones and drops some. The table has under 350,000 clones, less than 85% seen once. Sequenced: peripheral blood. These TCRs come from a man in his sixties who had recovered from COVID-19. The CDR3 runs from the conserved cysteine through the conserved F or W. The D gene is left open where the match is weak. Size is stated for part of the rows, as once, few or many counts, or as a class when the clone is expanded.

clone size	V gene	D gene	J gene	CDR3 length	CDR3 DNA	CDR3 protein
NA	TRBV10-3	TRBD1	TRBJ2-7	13	TGTGCCAACTCCGGGACAGGGTCCTACGAGCAGTACTTC	CANSGTGSYEQYF
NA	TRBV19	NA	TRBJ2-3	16	TGTGCCAGTAGTATAGGAGCGCCGCAGGGCGCAGATACGCAGTATTTT	CASSIGAPQGADTQYF
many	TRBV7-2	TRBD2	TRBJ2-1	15	TGTGCCAGCAGCTCCCGGGGACTAGCGGGCAATGAGCAGTTCTTC	CASSSRGLAGNEQFF
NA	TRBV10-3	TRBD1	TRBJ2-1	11	TGTGCCATCAGTGGGGACAGCGAGCAGTTCTTC	CAISGDSEQFF
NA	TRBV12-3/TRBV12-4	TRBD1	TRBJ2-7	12	TGTGCCAGCAGTCCCGGGACAGGGGGGAAGGACTTC	CASSPGTGGKDF
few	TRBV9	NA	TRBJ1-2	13	TGTGCCAGCAGCCCAATGGGGGCGGGTGGCTACACCTTC	CASSPMGAGGYTF
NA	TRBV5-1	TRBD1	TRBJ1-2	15	TGCGCCAGCAGCTTTACCGGGACAGGGCCTGAGGGCTACACCTTC	CASSFTGTGPEGYTF
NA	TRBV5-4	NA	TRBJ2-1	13	TGTGCCAGCAGCCTACCTTCCGTCGTCGAGCAGTTCTTC	CASSLPSVVEQFF
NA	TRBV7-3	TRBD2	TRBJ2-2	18	TGTGCCAGCAGCTTAACGGGTCTAGCGGGGCCCAACACCGGGGAGCTGTTTTTT	CASSLTGLAGPNTGELFF
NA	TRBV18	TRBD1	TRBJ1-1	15	TGTGCCAGCTCACCACCGGGGACAGGGCGAACTGAAGCTTTCTTT	CASSPPGTGRTEAFF
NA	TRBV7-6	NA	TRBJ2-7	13	TGTGCCAGCAGCTTAGCGGCTTCCTACGAGCAGTACTTC	CASSLAASYEQYF
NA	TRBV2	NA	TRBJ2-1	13	TGTGCCAGCAGTACTAGAAAGTCCAATGAGCAGTTCTTC	CASSTRKSNEQFF
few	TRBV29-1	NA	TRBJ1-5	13	TGCAGCGTCAAGATGGGAGGGGATCAGCCCCAGCATTTT	CSVKMGGDQPQHF
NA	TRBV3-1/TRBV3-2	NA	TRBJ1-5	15	TGTGCCAGCAGCCAAGCAGGGGCGCGCAATCAGCCCCAGCATTTT	CASSQAGARNQPQHF
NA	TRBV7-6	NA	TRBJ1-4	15	TGTGCCAGCAGCTTGGGGACAACCAAAAATGAAAAACTGTTTTTT	CASSLGTTKNEKLFF
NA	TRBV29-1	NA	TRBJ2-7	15	TGCAGCGTTGCTTTTGGGACACACCTTAACTACGAGCAGTACTTC	CSVAFGTHLNYEQYF
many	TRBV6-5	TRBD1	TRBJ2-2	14	TGTGCCAGCAGTTTATACAGGGGTGCCGGGGAGCTGTTTTTT	CASSLYRGAGELFF
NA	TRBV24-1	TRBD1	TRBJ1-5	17	TGTGCCACCAGTGAAGACGGGACAGGGGGTAGCAATCAGCCCCAGCATTTT	CATSEDGTGGSNQPQHF
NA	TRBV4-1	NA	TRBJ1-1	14	TGCGCCAGCAGCCAAGATCCTTCGTACACTGAAGCTTTCTTT	CASSQDPSYTEAFF
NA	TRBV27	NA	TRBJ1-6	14	TGTGCCAGCAGTTTGGGGGGGGCCGGTTCACCCCTCCACTTT	CASSLGGAGSPLHF
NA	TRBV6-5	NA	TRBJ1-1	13	TGTGCCAGCAGTTACGGACAGAACACTGAAGCTTTCTTT	CASSYGQNTEAFF
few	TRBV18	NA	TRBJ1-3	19	TGTGCCAGCTCACCGATATCCTCCAGGGTACAAGGCTCTGGAAACACCATATATTTT	CASSPISSRVQGSGNTIYF
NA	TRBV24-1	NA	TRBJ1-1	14	TGTGCCACCAGTGAGGATTTTGGCGGCACTGAAGCTTTCTTT	CATSEDFGGTEAFF
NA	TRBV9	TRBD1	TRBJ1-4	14	TGTGCCAGCAGCTCGGGACAGGCCGTAGAAAAACTGTTTTTT	CASSSGQAVEKLFF
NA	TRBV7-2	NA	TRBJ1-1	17	TGTGCCAGCAGCTCGGGGGGCCAGACACTGCTGGTTAAAGAAGCTTTCTTT	CASSSGGQTLLVKEAFF
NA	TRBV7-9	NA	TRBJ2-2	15	TGTGCCAGCAGCCCCCGGACAGCTAACACCGGGGAGCTGTTTTTT	CASSPRTANTGELFF
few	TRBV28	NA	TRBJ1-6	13	TGTGCCAGCATTGTTGGTCCCGGTTCACCCCTCCACTTT	CASIVGPGSPLHF
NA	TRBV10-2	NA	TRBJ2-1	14	TGCGCCAGCAAATCTAGGTCCTCCTACAATGAGCAGTTCTTC	CASKSRSSYNEQFF
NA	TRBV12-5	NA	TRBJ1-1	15	TGTGCTAGTGGTTTGGCCCGGGGGGTAGGCACTGAAGCTTTCTTT	CASGLARGVGTEAFF
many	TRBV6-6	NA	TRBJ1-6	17	TGTGCCAGCAGTCTGAACGAAATCAGCTCCTATAATTCACCCCTCCACTTT	CASSLNEISSYNSPLHF
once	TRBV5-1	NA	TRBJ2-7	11	TGCGCCAGCAGCTTGGGGGACACGCAGTACTTC	CASSLGDTQYF
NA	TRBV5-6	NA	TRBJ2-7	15	TGTGCCAGCAGCTTGGTGGGGGCGGGTTTGGGCGAGCAGTACTTC	CASSLVGAGLGEQYF
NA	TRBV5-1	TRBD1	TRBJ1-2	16	TGCGCCAGCAGACGGACAGGGGTCAACGACAACTATGGCTACACCTTC	CASRRTGVNDNYGYTF
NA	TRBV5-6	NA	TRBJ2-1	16	TGTGCCAGCAGCCCCGAATTTTTCAGCTCCTACAATGAGCAGTTCTTC	CASSPEFFSSYNEQFF
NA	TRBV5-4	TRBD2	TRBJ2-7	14	TGTGCCAGCAGCCGGGACGGGAGGGTAGACGAGCAGTACTTC	CASSRDGRVDEQYF
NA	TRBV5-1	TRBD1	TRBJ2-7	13	TGCGCCAGCAGCTCGGGACAGGGCTACGAGCAGTACTTC	CASSSGQGYEQYF
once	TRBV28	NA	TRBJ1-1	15	TGTGCCAGCAGTTTACCGCAGGGCGGCCGCACTGAAGCTTTCTTT	CASSLPQGGRTEAFF
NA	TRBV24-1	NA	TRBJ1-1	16	TGTGCCACCAGTCCGGGAGGGGGGGCTTTGAACACTGAAGCTTTCTTT	CATSPGGGALNTEAFF
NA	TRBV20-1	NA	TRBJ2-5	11	TGCAGTGCTAGCGGGTTAGAGACCCAGTACTTC	CSASGLETQYF
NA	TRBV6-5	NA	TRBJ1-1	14	TGTGCCAGCAGGAGACTTGAGGGGAACACTGAAGCTTTCTTT	CASRRLEGNTEAFF